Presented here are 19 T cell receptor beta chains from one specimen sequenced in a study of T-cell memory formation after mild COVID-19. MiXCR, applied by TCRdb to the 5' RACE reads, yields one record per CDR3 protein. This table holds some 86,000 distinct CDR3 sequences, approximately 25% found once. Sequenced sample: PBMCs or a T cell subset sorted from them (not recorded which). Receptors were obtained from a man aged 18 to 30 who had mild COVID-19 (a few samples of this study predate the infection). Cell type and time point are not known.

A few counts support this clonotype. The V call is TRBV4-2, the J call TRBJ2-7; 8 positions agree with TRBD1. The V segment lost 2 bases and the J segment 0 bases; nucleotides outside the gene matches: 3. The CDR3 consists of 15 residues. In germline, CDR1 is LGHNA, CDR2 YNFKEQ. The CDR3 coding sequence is TGTGCCAGCAGCCAACCGGGACAGGCCTCCTACGAGCAGTACTTC. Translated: CASSQPGQASYEQYF.

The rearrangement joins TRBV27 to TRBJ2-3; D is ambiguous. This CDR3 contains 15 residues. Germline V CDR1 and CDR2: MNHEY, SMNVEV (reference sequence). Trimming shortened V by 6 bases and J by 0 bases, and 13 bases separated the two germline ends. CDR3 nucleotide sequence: TGTGCCAGCAGCCCAGTTTCCGGAAGCACAGATACGCAGTATTTT. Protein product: CASSPVSGSTDTQYF.

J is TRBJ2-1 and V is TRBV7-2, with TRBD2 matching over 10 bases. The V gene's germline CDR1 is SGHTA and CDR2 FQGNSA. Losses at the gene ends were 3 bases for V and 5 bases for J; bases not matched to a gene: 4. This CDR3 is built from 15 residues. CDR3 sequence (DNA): TGTGCCAGCAGCTTTAGCGGGGGGACGCACAATGAGCAGTTCTTC. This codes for CASSFSGGTHNEQFF. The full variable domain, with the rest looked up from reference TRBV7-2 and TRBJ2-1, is GAGVSQSPSNKVTEKGKDVELRCDPISGHTALYWYRQSLGQGLEFLIYFQGNSAPDKSGLPSDRFSAERTGGSVSTLTIQRTQQEDSAVYLCASSFSGGTHNEQFFGPGTRLTVL.

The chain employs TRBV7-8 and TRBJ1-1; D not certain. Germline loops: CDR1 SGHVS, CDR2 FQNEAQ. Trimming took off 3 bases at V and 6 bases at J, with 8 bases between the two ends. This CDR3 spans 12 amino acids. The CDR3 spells CASSFWSAEAFF. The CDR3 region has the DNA TGTGCCAGCAGCTTTTGGTCAGCTGAAGCTTTCTTT.

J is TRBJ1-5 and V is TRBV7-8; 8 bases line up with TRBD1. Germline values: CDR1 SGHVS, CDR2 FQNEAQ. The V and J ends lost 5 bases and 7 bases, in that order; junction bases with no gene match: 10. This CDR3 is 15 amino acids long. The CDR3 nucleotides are TGTGCCAGCAGCCCGGACGGGACAGGCGGGCAGCCCCAGCATTTT. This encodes CASSPDGTGGQPQHF.

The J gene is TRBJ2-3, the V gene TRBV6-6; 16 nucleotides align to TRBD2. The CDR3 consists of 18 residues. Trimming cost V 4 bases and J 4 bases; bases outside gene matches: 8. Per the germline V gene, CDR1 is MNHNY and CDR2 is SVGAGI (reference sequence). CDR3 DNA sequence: TGTGCCAGCAGTTCTCCCCTAGGGACTAGCGGGGGGGCAGATACGCAGTATTTT. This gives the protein CASSSPLGTSGGADTQYF.

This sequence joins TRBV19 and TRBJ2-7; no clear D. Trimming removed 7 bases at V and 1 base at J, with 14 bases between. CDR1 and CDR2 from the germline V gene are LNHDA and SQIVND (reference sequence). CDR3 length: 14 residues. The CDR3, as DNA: TGTGCCAGTACCTACAGCCCCGGATCCTACGAGCAGTACTTC. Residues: CASTYSPGSYEQYF.

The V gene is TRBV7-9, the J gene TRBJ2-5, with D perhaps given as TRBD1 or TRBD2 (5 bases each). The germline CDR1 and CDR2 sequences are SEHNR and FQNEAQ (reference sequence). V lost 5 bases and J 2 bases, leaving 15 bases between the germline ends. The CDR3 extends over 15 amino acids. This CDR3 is CASSPDGAGQETQYF. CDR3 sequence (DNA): TGTGCCAGCAGCCCGGACGGGGCCGGGCAAGAGACCCAGTACTTC.

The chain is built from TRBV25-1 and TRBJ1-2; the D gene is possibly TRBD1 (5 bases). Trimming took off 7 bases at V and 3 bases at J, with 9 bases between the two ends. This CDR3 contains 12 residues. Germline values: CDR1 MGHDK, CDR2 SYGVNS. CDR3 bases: TGTGCCAGCACAGGGTCGGACTATGGCTACACCTTC. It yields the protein CASTGSDYGYTF.

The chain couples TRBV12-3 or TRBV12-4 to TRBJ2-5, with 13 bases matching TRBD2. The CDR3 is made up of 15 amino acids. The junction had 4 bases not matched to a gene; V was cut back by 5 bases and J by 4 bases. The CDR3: CASSQLAGGIETQYF. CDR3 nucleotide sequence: TGTGCCAGCAGTCAACTAGCGGGGGGGATAGAGACCCAGTACTTC.

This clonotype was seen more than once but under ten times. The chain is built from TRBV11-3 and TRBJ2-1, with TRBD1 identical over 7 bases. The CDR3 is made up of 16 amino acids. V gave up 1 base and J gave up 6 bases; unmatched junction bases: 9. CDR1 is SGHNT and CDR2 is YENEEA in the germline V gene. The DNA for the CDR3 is TGTGCCAGCAGCTTAGGGGCCAGGGGGAATTTCAATGAGCAGTTCTTC. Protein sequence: CASSLGARGNFNEQFF.

CDR3 DNA: TGCGCCAGCAGCTGGGGACAGGGGATGAACACTGAAGCTTTCTTT. Protein product: CASSWGQGMNTEAFF. This chain links TRBV5-1 with TRBJ1-1; 10 nucleotides agree with TRBD1. Losses at the gene ends were 3 bases for V and 0 bases for J; bases not matched to a gene: 2. This CDR3 is 15 amino acids long. Per the germline V gene, CDR1 is SGHRS and CDR2 is YFSETQ. The full variable domain, in which reference TRBV5-1 and TRBJ1-1 provide the parts outside the CDR3, is KAGVTQTPRYLIKTRGQQVTLSCSPISGHRSVSWYQQTPGQGLQFLFEYFSETQRNKGNFPGRFSGRQFSNSRSEMNVSTLELGDSALYLCASSWGQGMNTEAFFGQGTRLTVV.

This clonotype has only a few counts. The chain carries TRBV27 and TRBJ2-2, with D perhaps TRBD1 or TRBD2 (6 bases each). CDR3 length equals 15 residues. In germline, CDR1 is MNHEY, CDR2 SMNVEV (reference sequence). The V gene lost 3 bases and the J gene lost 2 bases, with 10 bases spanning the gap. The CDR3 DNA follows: TGTGCCAGCAGTTTCTCGGGGGCCAACACCGGGGAGCTGTTTTTT. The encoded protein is CASSFSGANTGELFF.

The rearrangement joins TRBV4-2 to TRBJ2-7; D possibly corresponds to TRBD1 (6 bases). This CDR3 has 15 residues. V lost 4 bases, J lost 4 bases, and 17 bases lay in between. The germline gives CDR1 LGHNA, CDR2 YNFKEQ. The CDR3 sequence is CASSPLDSSAYEQYF. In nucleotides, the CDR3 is TGTGCCAGCAGCCCTCTGGACAGCTCGGCGTACGAGCAGTACTTC.

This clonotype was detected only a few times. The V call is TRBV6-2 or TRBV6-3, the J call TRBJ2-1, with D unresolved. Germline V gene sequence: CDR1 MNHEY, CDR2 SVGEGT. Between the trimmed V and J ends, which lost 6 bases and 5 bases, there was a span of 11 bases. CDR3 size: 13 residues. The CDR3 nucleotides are TGTGCCAGCAGCTTCCGGGCCAACAATGAGCAGTTCTTC. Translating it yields CASSFRANNEQFF.

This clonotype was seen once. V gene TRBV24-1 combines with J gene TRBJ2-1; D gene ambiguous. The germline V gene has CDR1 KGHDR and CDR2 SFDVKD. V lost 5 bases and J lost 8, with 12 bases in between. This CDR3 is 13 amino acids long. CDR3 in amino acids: CATSVPSSDEQFF. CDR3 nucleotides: TGTGCCACCAGTGTACCATCCTCGGATGAGCAGTTCTTC.

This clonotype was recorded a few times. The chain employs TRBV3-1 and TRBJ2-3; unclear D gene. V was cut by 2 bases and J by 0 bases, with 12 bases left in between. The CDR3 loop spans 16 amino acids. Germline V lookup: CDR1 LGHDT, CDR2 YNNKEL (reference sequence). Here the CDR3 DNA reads TGTGCCAGCAGCCAATGGCAGGATACGAGCACAGATACGCAGTATTTT. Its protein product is CASSQWQDTSTDTQYF.

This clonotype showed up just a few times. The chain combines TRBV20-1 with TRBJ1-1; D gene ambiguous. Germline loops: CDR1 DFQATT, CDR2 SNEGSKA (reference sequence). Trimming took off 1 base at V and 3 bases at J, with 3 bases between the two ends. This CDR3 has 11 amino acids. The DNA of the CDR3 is TGCAGTGCTAGAGCTTACACTGAAGCTTTCTTT. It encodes CSARAYTEAFF.

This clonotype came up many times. Here the CDR3 reads CASSLSETSVNEQYF. CDR3 sequence (DNA): TGCGCCAGCAGCTTGTCAGAGACTAGCGTCAACGAGCAGTACTTC. The rearrangement links TRBV5-1 to TRBJ2-7; TRBD2 matches 8 bases. The CDR3 has 15 amino acids. Germline trimming cut 1 base from V and 5 bases from J; bases unmatched to any gene: 8. Germline CDR1 and CDR2: SGHRS and YFSETQ.